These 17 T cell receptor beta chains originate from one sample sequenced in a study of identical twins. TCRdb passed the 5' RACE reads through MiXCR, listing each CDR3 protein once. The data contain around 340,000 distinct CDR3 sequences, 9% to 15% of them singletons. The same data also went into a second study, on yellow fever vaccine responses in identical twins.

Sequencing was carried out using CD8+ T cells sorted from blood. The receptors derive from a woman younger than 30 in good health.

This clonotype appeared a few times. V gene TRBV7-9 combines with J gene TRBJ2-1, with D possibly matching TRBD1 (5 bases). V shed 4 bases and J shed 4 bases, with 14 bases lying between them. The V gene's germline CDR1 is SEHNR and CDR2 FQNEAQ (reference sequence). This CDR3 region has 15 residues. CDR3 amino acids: CASSSPWGEYNEQFF. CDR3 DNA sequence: TGTGCCAGCAGCTCTCCTTGGGGCGAATACAATGAGCAGTTCTTC.

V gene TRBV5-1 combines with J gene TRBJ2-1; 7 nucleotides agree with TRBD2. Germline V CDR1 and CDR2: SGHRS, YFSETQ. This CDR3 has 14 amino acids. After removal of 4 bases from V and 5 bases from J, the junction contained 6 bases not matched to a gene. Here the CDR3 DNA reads TGCGCCAGCAGCACCCGGGACTACAACAATGAGCAGTTCTTC. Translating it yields CASSTRDYNNEQFF.

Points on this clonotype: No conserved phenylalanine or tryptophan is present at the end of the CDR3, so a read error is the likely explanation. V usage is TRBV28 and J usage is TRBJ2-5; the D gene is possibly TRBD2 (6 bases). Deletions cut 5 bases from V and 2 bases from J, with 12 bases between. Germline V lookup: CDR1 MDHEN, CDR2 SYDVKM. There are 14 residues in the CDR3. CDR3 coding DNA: TGTGCCAGCAGTCCGGGACTGTATCAAGAGACCCAGTACTTA. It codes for CASSPGLYQETQYL.

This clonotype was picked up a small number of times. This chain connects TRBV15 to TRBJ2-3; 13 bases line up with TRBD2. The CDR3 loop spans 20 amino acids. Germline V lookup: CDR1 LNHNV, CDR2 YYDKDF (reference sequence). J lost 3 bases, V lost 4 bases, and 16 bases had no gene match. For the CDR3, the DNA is TGTGCCACCAGCACCGAGGGAGGGACTAGCGGGGCGGGCGTGACAGATACGCAGTATTTT. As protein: CATSTEGGTSGAGVTDTQYF.

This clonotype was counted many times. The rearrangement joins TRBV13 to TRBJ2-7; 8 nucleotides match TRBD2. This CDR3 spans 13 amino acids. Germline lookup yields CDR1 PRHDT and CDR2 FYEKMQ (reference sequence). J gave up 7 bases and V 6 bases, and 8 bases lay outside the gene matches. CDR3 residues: CASSLMAGGEQYV. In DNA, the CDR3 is TGTGCCAGCAGTTTAATGGCGGGAGGAGAGCAGTACGTC.

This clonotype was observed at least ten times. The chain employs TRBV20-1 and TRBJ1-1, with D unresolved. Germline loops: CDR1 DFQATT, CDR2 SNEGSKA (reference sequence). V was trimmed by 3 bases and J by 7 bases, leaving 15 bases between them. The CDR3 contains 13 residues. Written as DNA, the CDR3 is TGCAGTGCTAGTTACGGCGACATAGTTGAAGCTTTCTTT. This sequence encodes CSASYGDIVEAFF.

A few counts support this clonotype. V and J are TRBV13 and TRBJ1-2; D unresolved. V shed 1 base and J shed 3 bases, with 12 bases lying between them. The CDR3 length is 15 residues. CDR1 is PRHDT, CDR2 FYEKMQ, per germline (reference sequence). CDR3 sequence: CASSLVPGKDYGYTF. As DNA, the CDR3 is TGTGCCAGCAGCTTAGTCCCGGGGAAGGACTATGGCTACACCTTC.

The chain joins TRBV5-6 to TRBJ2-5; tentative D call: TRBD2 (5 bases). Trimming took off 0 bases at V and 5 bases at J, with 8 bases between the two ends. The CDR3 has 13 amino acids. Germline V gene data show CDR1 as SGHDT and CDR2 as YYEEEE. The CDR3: CASSLETGETQYF. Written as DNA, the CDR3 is TGTGCCAGCAGCTTGGAAACGGGGGAGACCCAGTACTTC. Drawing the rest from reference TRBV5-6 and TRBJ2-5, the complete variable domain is DAGVTQSPTHLIKTRGQQVTLRCSPKSGHDTVSWYQQALGQGPQFIFQYYEEEERQRGNFPDRFSGHQFPNYSSELNVNALLLGDSALYLCASSLETGETQYFGPGTRLLVL.

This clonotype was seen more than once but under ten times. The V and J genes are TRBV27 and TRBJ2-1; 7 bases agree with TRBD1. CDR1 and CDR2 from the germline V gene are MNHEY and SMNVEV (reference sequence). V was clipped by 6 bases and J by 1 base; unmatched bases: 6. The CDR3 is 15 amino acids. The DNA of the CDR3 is TGTGCCAGCAGACTAGGGGGCCTATCCTACAATGAGCAGTTCTTC. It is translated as CASRLGGLSYNEQFF.

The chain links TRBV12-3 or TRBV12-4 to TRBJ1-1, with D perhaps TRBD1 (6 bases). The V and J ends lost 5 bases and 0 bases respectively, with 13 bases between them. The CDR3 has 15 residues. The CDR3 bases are TGTGCCAGCAGTAGACAGGCCAGCCTGAACACTGAAGCTTTCTTT. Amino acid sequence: CASSRQASLNTEAFF.

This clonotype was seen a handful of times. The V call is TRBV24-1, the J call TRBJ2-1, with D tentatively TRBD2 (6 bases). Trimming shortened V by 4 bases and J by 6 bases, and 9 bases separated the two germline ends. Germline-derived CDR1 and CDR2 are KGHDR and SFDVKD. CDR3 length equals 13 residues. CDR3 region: CATSDPTSNEQFF. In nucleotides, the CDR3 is TGTGCCACCAGTGACCCGACTAGCAATGAGCAGTTCTTC.

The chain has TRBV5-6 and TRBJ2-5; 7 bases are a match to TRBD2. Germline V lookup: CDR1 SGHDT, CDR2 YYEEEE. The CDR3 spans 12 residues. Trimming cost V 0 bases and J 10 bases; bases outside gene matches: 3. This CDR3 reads CASSLGREGQYF. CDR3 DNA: TGTGCCAGCAGCTTGGGCAGGGAGGGCCAGTACTTC.

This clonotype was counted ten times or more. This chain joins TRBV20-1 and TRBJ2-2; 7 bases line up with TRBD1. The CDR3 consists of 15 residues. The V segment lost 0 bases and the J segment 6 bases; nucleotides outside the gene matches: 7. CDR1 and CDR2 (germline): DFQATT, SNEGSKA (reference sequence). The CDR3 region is CSARDGQGDSGELFF. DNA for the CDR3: TGCAGTGCTAGAGATGGGCAGGGGGATTCCGGGGAGCTGTTTTTT.

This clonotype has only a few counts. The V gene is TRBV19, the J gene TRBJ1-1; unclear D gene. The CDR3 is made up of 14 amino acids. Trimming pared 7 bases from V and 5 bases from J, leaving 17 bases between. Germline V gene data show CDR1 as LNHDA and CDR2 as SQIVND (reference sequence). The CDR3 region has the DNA TGTGCCAGTATTAGCGGCGGTCTAAGGACTGAAGCTTTCTTT. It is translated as CASISGGLRTEAFF. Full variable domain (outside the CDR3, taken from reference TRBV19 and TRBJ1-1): DGGITQSPKYLFRKEGQNVTLSCEQNLNHDAMYWYRQDPGQGLRLIYYSQIVNDFQKGDIAEGYSVSREKKESFPLTVTSAQKNPTAFYLCASISGGLRTEAFFGQGTRLTVV.

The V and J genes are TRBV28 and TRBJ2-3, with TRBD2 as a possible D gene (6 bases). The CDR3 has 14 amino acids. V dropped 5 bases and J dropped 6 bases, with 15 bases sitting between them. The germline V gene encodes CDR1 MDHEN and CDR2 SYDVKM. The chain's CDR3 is CASSPGTLADTQYF. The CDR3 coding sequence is TGTGCCAGCAGTCCTGGGACTCTCGCGGATACGCAGTATTTT.

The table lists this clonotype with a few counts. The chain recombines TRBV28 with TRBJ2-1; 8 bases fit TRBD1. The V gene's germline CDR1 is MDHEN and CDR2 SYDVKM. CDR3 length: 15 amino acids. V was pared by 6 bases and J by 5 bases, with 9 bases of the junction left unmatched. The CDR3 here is CASRLPGQVNNEQFF. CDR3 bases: TGTGCCAGCAGGCTACCGGGACAGGTAAACAATGAGCAGTTCTTC.

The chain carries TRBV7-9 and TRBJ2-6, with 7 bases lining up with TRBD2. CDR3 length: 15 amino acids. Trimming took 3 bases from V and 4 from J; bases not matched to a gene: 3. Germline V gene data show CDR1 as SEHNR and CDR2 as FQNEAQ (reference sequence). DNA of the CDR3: TGTGCCAGCAGCTTGGGAGGGAACGGGGCCAACGTCCTGACTTTC. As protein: CASSLGGNGANVLTF.